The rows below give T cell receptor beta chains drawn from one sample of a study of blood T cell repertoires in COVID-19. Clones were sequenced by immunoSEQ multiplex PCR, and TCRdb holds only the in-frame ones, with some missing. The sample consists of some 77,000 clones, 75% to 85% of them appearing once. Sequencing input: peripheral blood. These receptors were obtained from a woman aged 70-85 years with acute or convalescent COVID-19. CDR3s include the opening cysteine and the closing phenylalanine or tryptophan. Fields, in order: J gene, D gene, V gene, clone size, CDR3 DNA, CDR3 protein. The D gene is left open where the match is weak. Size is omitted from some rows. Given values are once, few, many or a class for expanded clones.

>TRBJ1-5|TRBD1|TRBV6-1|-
TGTGCCAGCAGTGAAAGGCCAGGGACAGGGGGCTTTCAGCCCCAGCATTTT
CASSERPGTGGFQPQHF
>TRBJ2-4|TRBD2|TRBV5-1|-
TGCGCCAGCAGCTTGCGGTCGGGAGGCGGGTCCAAAAACATTCAGTACTTC
CASSLRSGGGSKNIQYF
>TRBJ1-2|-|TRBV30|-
TGTGCCTGGACTCGGACAGTGGGCTATGGCTACACCTTC
CAWTRTVGYGYTF
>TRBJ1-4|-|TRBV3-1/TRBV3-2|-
TGTGCCAGCAGCCGAGGCCTCCCGGGTGAAAAACTGTTTTTT
CASSRGLPGEKLFF
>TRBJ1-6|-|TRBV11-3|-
TGTGCCAGCAGCTCTTCGTGGAGGTATAATTCACCCCTCCACTTT
CASSSSWRYNSPLHF
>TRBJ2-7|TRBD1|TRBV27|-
TGTGCCAGCAGTCCAGACAGGGTCACGAGGGGCGAGCAGTACTTC
CASSPDRVTRGEQYF
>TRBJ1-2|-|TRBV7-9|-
TGTGCCAGCAGCTTAGTACAGGGTAACTATGGCTACACCTTC
CASSLVQGNYGYTF
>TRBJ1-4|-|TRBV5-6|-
TGTGCCAGCACTTATAAGGGGGTTGCAACTAATGAAAAACTGTTTTTT
CASTYKGVATNEKLFF
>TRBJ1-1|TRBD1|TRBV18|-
TGTGCCAGCTCACCACGGGACAGGGGGACTGAAGCTTTCTTT
CASSPRDRGTEAFF
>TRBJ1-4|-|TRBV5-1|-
TGCGCCAGCAGCTTGGGTAGGGGAGGCGAAAAACTGTTTTTT
CASSLGRGGEKLFF
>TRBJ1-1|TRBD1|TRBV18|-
TGTGCCAGCTCACCTTCCGACAGGGGGAACACTGAAGCTTTCTTT
CASSPSDRGNTEAFF
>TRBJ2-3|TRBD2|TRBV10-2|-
TGCGCCAGCAAGGGGACTAGCGGCTCAGATACGCAGTATTTT
CASKGTSGSDTQYF
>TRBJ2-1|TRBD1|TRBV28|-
TGTGCCAGCATGGACATGGGACAGGGTTCCTACAATGAGCAGTTCTTC
CASMDMGQGSYNEQFF
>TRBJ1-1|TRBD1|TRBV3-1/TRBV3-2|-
TGTGCCAGCAGCAGAGGACAGGGAAACACTGAAGCTTTCTTT
CASSRGQGNTEAFF
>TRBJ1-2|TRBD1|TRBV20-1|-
TGCAGTGCTAGTAGGGGGACAGGGGGTGGCTACACCTTC
CSASRGTGGGYTF
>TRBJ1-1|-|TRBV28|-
TGTGCCAGCAGACGTGGGGGCGAAAACACTGAAGCTTTCTTT
CASRRGGENTEAFF
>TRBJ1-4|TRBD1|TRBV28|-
TGTGCCAGCAAACACGGGACAGGGCCTAATGAAAAACTGTTTTTT
CASKHGTGPNEKLFF
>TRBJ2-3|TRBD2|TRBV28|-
TGTGCCAGCAGTCCAATATCGGGCGGCCCCGGGAGGACCACAGATACGCAGTATTTT
CASSPISGGPGRTTDTQYF
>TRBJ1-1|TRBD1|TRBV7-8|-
TGTGCCAGCAGCTCGACAGGGCAGGGGACTGAAGCTTTCTTT
CASSSTGQGTEAFF
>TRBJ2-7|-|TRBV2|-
TGTGCCAGCAGTGTTGAGCGAGCCTACGAGCAGTACTTC
CASSVERAYEQYF
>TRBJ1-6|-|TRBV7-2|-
TGTGCCAGCAGCTTAGGACAGAGCTATAATTCACCCCTCCACTTT
CASSLGQSYNSPLHF
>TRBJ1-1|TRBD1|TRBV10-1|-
TGCGCCAGCAGTGAGGCAGGGGGGAACACTGAAGCTTTCTTT
CASSEAGGNTEAFF
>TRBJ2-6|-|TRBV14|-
TGTGCCAGCAGCCAAGTGGGTCGACAGCACTCTGGGGCCAACGTCCTGACTTTC
CASSQVGRQHSGANVLTF
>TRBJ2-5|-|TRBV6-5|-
TGTGCCAGCAGTTACTCGCGGGGTGGAGAGACCCAGTACTTC
CASSYSRGGETQYF
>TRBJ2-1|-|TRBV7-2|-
TGTGCCAGCAGCCAACCTAGAGATGAGCAGTTCTTC
CASSQPRDEQFF
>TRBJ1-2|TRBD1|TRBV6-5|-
TGTGCCAGCAGTTACGCCTCTTGGCAGGGGGCCTATGGCTACACCTTC
CASSYASWQGAYGYTF
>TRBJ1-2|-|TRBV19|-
TGTGCCAGTACCGAGGGCTGGGATGGCTACACCTTC
CASTEGWDGYTF
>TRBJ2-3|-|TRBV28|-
TGTGCCAGCAGTTTTAGTGTAGATACGCAGTATTTT
CASSFSVDTQYF
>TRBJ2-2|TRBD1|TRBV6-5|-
TGTGCCAGCAGGAGGACAGGGGGATCCGGGGAGCTGTTTTTT
CASRRTGGSGELFF
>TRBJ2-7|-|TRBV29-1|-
TGCAGCGTGGGCCGGGACATCTCCTACGAGCAGTACTTC
CSVGRDISYEQYF
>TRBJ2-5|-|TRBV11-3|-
TGTGCCAGCAGCAAAACCCGCTTGCGCCGAATAAACCAAGAGACCCAGTACTTC
CASSKTRLRRINQETQYF
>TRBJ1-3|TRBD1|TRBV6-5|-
TGTGCCAGCAGTTACGACAGGGGGGCTGGAAACACCATATATTTT
CASSYDRGAGNTIYF
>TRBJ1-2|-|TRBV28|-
TGTGCCAGCAGGAAGGCGGGAGGTGGGACCGTACCTTCTAACTATGGCTACACCTTC
CASRKAGGGTVPSNYGYTF
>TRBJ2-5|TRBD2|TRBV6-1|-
TGTGCCAGCAGTGAAGGGGCCCTCGGAGCGGGAAAAGAGACCCAGTACTTC
CASSEGALGAGKETQYF
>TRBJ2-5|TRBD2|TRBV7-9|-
TGTGCCAGCAGCTTTGTGTCGGGAGGCCAAGAGACCCAGTACTTC
CASSFVSGGQETQYF
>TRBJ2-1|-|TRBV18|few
TGTGCCAGCTCCGAACTAGTAAGCTCCTACAATGAGCAGTTCTTC
CASSELVSSYNEQFF
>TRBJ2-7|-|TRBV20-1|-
TGCAGTGGATCCGACTACTACGAGCAGTACTTC
CSGSDYYEQYF
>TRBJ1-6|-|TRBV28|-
TGTGCCAGCAGCACCCGGGGAGGTCTCTATAATTCACCCCTCCACTTT
CASSTRGGLYNSPLHF
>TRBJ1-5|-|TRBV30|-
TGTGCCTGTAACAGGGATTTAGTTGATCAGCCCCAGCATTTT
CACNRDLVDQPQHF
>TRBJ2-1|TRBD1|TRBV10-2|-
TGCGCCAGCAGGACGAGACAGGGGGTGGAAAATGAGCAGTTCTTC
CASRTRQGVENEQFF
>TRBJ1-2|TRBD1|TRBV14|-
TGTGCCAGCAGTCCCTGGACAGGAAACTATGGCTACACCTTC
CASSPWTGNYGYTF
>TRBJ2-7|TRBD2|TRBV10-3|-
TGTGCCCCCCCGGGGGGGGGCAACTACGAGCAGTACTTC
CAPPGGGNYEQYF
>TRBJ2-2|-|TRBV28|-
TGTGCCAGCAGTTTTTCGGGGCTGGGAGGACGGGCGGGGGAGCTGTTTTTT
CASSFSGLGGRAGELFF
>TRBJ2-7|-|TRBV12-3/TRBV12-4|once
TGTGCCAGCAGTTTAGTCGGTAGTGAGCAGTACTTC
CASSLVGSEQYF
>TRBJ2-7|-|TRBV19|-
TGTGCCAGTAGTAACCAAGGGGTTACCTACGAGCAGTACTTC
CASSNQGVTYEQYF
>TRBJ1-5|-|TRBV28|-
TGTGCCAGCCGGAGGGACGGCAATCAGCCCCAGCATTTT
CASRRDGNQPQHF